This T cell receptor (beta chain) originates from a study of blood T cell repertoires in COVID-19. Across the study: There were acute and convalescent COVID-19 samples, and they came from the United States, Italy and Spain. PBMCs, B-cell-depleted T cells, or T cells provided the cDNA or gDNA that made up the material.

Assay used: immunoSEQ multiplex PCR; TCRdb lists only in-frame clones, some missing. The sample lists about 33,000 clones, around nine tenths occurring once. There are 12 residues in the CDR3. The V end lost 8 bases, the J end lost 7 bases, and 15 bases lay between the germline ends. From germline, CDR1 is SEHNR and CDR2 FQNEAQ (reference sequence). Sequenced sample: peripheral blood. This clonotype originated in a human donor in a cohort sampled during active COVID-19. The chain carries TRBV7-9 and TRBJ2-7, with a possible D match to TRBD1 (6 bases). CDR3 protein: CASGSQGLEQYF. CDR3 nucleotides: TGTGCCAGCGGAAGTCAGGGGCTTGAGCAGTACTTC.